The 3 T cell receptor beta chains reported below all come from one sample, sequenced in a study of spatial heterogeneity in lung cancer. Their specific antigens are unknown. Study-level findings and limits: Counts of expanded alpha and beta TCRs within tumors tracked the tumor nonsynonymous mutation count.

Documented time point: sample taken at primary tumor resection. Each CDR3 protein gets one entry after TCRdb re-called the 5' RACE reads with MiXCR. The data show 12,000 or so distinct CDR3 sequences, with roughly 12% seen just once and approximately 42% held by the top ten. Sequencing used lung tumor tissue, obtained at surgery. All receptors derive from a male donor with early-stage non-small cell lung cancer.

V is TRBV29-1 and J is TRBJ2-3, with D possibly TRBD1 on 5 matching bases. The germline V gene has CDR1 SQVTM and CDR2 ANQGSEA. The CDR3 covers 11 residues. The V and J ends lost 5 bases and 6 bases respectively, with 9 bases between them. CDR3 sequence reads: CSVMGRDTQYF. The CDR3 DNA is TGCAGCGTTATGGGGCGGGATACGCAGTATTTT.

This clonotype came up many times. The CDR3: CASSLQGPGEKLFF. The CDR3 DNA is TGTGCCAGCAGCTTGCAGGGGCCGGGCGAAAAACTGTTTTTT. V usage is TRBV5-6 and J usage is TRBJ1-4, with D perhaps matching TRBD1 (6 bases). V was shortened by 1 base and J by 8 bases, with 12 bases between the two germline ends. From germline, CDR1 is SGHDT and CDR2 YYEEEE. The CDR3 contains 14 residues.

There are a few counts of this clonotype. V and J are TRBV7-9 and TRBJ1-2; no clear D gene. The CDR3 spans 13 residues. Germline V CDR1 and CDR2: SEHNR, FQNEAQ (reference sequence). V lost 5 bases and J 3 bases, leaving 10 bases between the germline ends. The CDR3 nucleotides are TGTGCCAGCAGCCTGCTGGGATACTATGGCTACACCTTC. This translates into CASSLLGYYGYTF.